This T cell receptor beta chain was retrieved from a study of pediatric ulcerative colitis. The CDR3 length is 16 residues. Germline V CDR1 and CDR2: SGHTA, FQGNSA. Trimming left V 2 bases short and J 0 bases short, with 14 bases between. Whole-study results and caveats: Acute severe colitis showed lower rectal diversity from clonal expansions. All ulcerative colitis patients, but no controls, carried a couple of rectal clonotypes.

About this clone itself: The antigen is undetermined.

Generated by immunoSEQ multiplex PCR, the TCRdb table keeps only in-frame clones and is missing some. Altogether 50,000 to 65,000 clones are present, roughly nine tenths being singletons, with the ten largest covering roughly 3.8%. The rearrangement uses TRBV7-2 and TRBJ2-7; tentative D call: TRBD2 (5 bases). Input material: blood. The TCR originated in a boy younger than 18 with severe ulcerative colitis. The DNA of the CDR3 is TGTGCCAGCAGCTTAAACCCCCTGGGGAGCTCCTACGAGCAGTACTTC. It translates to CASSLNPLGSSYEQYF.